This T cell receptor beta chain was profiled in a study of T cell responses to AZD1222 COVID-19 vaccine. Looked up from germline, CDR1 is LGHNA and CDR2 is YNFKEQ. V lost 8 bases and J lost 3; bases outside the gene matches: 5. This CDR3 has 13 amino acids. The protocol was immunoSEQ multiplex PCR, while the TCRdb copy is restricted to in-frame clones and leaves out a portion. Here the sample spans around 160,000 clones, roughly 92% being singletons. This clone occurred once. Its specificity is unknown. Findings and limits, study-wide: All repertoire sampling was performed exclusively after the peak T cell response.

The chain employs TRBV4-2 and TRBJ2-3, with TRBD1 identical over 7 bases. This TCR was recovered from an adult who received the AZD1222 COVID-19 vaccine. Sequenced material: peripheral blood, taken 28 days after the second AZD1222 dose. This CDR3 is CASGGRGTDTQYF. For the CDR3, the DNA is TGTGCCAGCGGTGGCAGGGGGACAGATACGCAGTATTTT.